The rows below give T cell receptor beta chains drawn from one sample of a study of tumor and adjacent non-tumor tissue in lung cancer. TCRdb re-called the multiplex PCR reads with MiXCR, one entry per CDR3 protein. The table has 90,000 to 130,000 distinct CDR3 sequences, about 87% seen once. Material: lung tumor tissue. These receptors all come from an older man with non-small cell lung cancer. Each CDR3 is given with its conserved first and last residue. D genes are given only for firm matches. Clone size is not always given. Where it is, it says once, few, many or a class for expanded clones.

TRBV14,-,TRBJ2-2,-,CASSQDGPDQRTGELVF,TGTGCCAGCAGCCAGGACGGTCCCGACCAGAGGACCGGGGAGTTGGTTTTT
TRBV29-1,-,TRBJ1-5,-,CSVGDGWGQPQHF,TGCAGCGTTGGCGACGGGTGGGGTCAGCCCCAGCATTTT
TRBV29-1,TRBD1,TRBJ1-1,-,CSVIGQGTQAFF,TGCAGCGTCATCGGACAGGGAACTCAAGCTTTCTTT
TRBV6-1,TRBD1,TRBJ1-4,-,CASSYATGGLEEKLFF,TGTGCCAGCAGTTATGCCACAGGGGGCTTAGAGGAAAAACTGTTTTTT
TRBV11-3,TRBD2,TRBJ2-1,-,CANSRLAGGYNEQFF,TGTGCCAACAGTCGACTAGCGGGGGGCTACAATGAGCAATTCTTC
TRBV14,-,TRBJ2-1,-,CDSSIQGPYNEQFF,TGTGACAGCAGTATACAGGGCCCTTACAATGAGCAGTTCTTC
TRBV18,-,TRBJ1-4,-,CASSTPEGGGEKLFF,TGTGCCAGCTCTACCCCGGAGGGAGGGGGTGAAAAACTGTTTTTT
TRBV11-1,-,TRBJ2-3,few,CASSWGDRDTQYF,TGTGCCAGCAGCTGGGGGGATCGAGATACGCAGTATTTT
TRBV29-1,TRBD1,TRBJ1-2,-,CTVPGTGNYGNTF,TGCACCGTACCCGGGACAGGGAACTATGGCAACACCTTC
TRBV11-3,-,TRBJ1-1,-,CASSFRDTTLNTEAFF,TGTGCCAGCAGCTTCAGGGACACAACTCTGAACACTGAAGCTTTCTTT
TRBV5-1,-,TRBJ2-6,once,CASSLVCPSGANVLTF,TGCGCCAGCAGTTTGGTATGCCCCTCTGGGGCCAACGTCCTGACTTTC
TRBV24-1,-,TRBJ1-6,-,CATKGPNDNSPLHF,TGTGCCACTAAAGGACCTAATGATAATTCACCCCTCCACTTT
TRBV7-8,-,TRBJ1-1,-,CASSLTIGAEAFF,TGTGCCAGCAGTTTAACCATTGGCGCTGAAGCTTTCTTT
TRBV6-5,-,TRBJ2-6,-,CASSSPTAGANFLTF,TGTGCCAGCAGTTCTCCGACGGCCGGGGCCAACTTCCTGACTTTC
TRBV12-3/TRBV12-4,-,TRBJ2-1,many,CASSLIGNNEQFF,TGTGCCAGCAGTTTAATAGGGAACAATGAGCAGTTCTTC
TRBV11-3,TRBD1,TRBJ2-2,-,CASTGQGGSTGELLF,TGTGCCAGCACAGGACAGGGGGGGAGCACCGGGGAGCTGTTATTT
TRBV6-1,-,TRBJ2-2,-,CASSELVGTGELYF,TGTGCCAGCAGTGAATTGGTGGGCACCGGGGAGCTGTATTTT
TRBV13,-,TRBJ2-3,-,CASSHWAAGFVDTQYF,TGTGCCAGCAGCCACTGGGCCGCGGGGTTCGTGGATACGCAGTATTTT
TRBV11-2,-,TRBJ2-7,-,CACILDQGGRYEQYF,TGTGCCTGCATCTTAGACCAGGGGGGCAGGTACGAACAGTACTTC
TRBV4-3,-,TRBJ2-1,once,CASSQDPVRAEYIEQFF,TGCGCCAGCAGCCAAGACCCAGTGAGAGCTGAATACATTGAACAGTTCTTC
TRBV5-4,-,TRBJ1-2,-,CARNLGGIEGMRVDGYTF,TGTGCCAGGAACTTGGGGGGCATAGAGGGGATGAGGGTTGACGGCTACACCTTC
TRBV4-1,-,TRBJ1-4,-,CVGSQAPLGDNEKLFF,TGCGTCGGCAGCCAAGCCCCCTTGGGGGATAATGAAAAACTGTTTTTT
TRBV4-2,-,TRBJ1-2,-,CASSPTRTDILYGHTF,TGTGCCAGCAGCCCTACCAGGACGGATATCCTCTATGGCCACACCTTC
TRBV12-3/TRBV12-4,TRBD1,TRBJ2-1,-,CASSLGRGSEQFF,TGTGCTAGCAGTTTAGGCAGGGGGAGTGAGCAGTTCTTC
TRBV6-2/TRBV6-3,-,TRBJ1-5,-,CASSYSIGGRRASNQPQHF,TGTGCCAGCAGTTATTCGATTGGGGGTAGAAGAGCGAGCAATCAGCCCCAACATTTT
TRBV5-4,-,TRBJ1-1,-,CGSNPGLNTEAFF,TGTGGCAGCAACCCTGGATTGAACACTGAAGCTTTCTTT
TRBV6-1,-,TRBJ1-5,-,CASSAQNDINQPQHF,TGTGCCAGCAGTGCCCAAAACGATATCAATCAGCCCCAGCATTTT
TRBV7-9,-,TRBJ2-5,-,CAGGLVVRGRETQYF,TGTGCCGGCGGCTTAGTCGTGAGGGGTCGAGAGACCCAGTACTTC
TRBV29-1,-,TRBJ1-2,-,CSVVPYQSPGEDGGTF,TGCAGCGTTGTCCCCTATCAATCCCCGGGAGAAGATGGCGGCACCTTC
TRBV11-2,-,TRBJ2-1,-,CASSPPRRSSYNEQLF,TGTGCCAGCAGCCCCCCCCGGAGGAGCTCCTACAATGAGCAGCTCTTC
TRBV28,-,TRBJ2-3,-,CASRRAKRLCTDTQYF,TGTGCCAGCAGGCGTGCGAAGAGACTATGCACAGATACGCAGTATTTT
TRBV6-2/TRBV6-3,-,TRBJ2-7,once,CASSEQVYEQCF,TGTGCCAGCAGTGAACAGGTTTACGAGCAATGCTTC
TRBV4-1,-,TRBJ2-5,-,CASSQDLLSIETQYF,TGCGCCAGCAGCCAAGATCTACTATCTATTGAGACCCAATACTTC
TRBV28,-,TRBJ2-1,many,CARGEGSSYNEQFF,TGTGCCAGGGGAGAGGGGAGCTCCTACAATGAGCAGTTCTTC
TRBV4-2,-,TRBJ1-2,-,CASRPAANYGYTF,TGTGCCAGCAGGCCGGCGGCTAACTATGGCTATACCTTC
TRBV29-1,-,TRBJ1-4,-,CGVGKGSGEKLFF,TGCGGCGTTGGAAAGGGGAGCGGTGAAAAACTGTTTTTT
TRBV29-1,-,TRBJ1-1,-,CSAFGQGTKTEDFF,-
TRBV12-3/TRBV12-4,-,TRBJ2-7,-,CASSFSLYDQYF,TGTGCCAGCAGTTTCTCACTCTACGATCAGTATTTC
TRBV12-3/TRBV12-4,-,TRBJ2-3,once,CASSINDVQYF,TGTGCCAGCAGTATTAATGATGTGCAGTATTTT
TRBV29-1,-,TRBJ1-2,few,CGALQTGAYGYTF,TGCGGCGCTCTCCAGACGGGAGCCTATGGATACACCTTC
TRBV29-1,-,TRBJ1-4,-,CSVCDITHEKLFF,TGCAGCGTCTGCGACATTACCCATGAAAAACTGTTTTTT
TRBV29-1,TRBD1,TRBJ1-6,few,CSVIGTGNSPLHF,TGCAGCGTGATTGGGACAGGTAATTCACCCCTCCACTTT
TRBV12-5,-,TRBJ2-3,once,CASGLLVSTNTEYF,TGTGCTAGTGGTCTACTGGTATCCACAAATACGGAGTATTTT
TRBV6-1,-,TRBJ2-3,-,CASSTLRGSTDTQYF,TGTGCCAGTAGTACCCTTCGGGGGAGCACAGATACACAGTATTTT
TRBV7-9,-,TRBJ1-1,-,CASTGFWGSNIEAFF,TGTGCCAGCACAGGATTCTGGGGTTCGAACATTGAAGCTTTCTTT
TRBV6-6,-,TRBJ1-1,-,CASSAGLLDTEAFF,TGTGCCAGCTCTGCCGGATTATTGGACACTGAAGCTTTCTTT
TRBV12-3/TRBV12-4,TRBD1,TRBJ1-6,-,CANTSWTGGYNSPLHF,TGTGCCAACACCTCCTGGACAGGAGGCTATAATTCACCCCTCCACTTT
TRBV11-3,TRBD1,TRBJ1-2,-,CASSLIKGAESRYTF,TGTGCCAGCAGCTTAATTAAGGGGGCTGAGAGTCGTTACACCTTC
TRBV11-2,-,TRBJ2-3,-,CTSRSQGFSDTQYF,TGTACTAGCAGATCACAGGGGTTCTCAGATACGCAGTATTTT
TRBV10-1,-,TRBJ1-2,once,CASSPGTEGEGYTF,TGCGCCAGCAGTCCCGGGACGGAGGGCGAAGGCTACACCTTC
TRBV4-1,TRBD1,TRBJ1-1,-,CASSQDGADRVQYTEAIF,TGCGCTAGCAGCCAAGACGGTGCCGACAGGGTGCAATACACTGAAGCTATCTTT
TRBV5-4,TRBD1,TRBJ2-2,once,CASSPPGQGLMITGELFF,TGTGCCAGCAGCCCGCCGGGACAGGGTTTGATGATCACCGGGGAACTGTTTTTT
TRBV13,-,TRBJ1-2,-,CASSLPGHGYIF,TGTGCCAGCAGCCTCCCGGGACATGGCTACATCTTC
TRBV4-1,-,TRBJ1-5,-,CASSQDSNQPQHF,TGCGCCAGCTCACAGGATAGCAATCAGCCCCAGCATTTT
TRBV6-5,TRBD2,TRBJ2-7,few,CALGRRLAGSYEQYF,TGTGCCTTAGGAAGGAGACTAGCAGGTTCTTATGAGCAGTACTTC